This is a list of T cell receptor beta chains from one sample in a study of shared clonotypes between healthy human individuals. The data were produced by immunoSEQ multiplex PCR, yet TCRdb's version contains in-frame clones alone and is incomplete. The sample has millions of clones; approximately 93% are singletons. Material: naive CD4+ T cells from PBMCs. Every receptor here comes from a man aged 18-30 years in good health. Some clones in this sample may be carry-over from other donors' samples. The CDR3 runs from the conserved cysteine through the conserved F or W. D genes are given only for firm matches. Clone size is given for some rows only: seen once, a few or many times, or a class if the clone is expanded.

DNA: TGTGCCAGCAGCGAACAGGGTAGGGACCGCTACGAGCAGTACTTC
CDR3: CASSEQGRDRYEQYF
V: TRBV7-3
J: TRBJ2-7
D: .
size: .

DNA: TGTGCCAGCTCACCAATAGGCCCACAGGGAGGAAATACGCAGTATTTT
CDR3: CASSPIGPQGGNTQYF
V: TRBV18
J: TRBJ2-3
D: .
size: .

DNA: TGTGCCAGCTCGCCCGTCCCTGTCTACGAGCAGTACTTC
CDR3: CASSPVPVYEQYF
V: TRBV18
J: TRBJ2-7
D: .
size: .

DNA: TGTGCTAGGACCCGACCTTGGGGCGCCTACGAGCAGTACTTC
CDR3: CARTRPWGAYEQYF
V: TRBV12-5
J: TRBJ2-7
D: .
size: .

DNA: TGTGCCTGGAGTGTCCGGGGGCCGGGACTAAAAATCCCCTACGAGCAGTACTTC
CDR3: CAWSVRGPGLKIPYEQYF
V: TRBV30
J: TRBJ2-7
D: .
size: .

DNA: TGTGCCAGCAGCACAGGGACCAGGGGACCGCCCTACGAGCAGTACTTC
CDR3: CASSTGTRGPPYEQYF
V: TRBV9
J: TRBJ2-7
D: .
size: once

DNA: TGTGCCAGCAGCCTCGGACAGGTGGCTAAGCAGTACTTC
CDR3: CASSLGQVAKQYF
V: TRBV6-1
J: TRBJ2-7
D: TRBD1
size: .

DNA: TGTGCCAGCAGTGAAAGGTGGATGTCCGGAAACACCATATATTTT
CDR3: CASSERWMSGNTIYF
V: TRBV6-1
J: TRBJ1-3
D: .
size: .

DNA: TGTGCCAGCAGCCAACCGGGACAGGGGAACACCGGGGAGCTGTTTTTT
CDR3: CASSQPGQGNTGELFF
V: TRBV14
J: TRBJ2-2
D: TRBD1
size: few

DNA: TGTGCCAGCAGCTTGGGCCCGGTGCAGTACTTC
CDR3: CASSLGPVQYF
V: TRBV7-9
J: TRBJ2-5
D: .
size: .

DNA: TGCGCCAGCAGCCTACTCCTTTACAAGGGACAGTCCTACGAGCAGTACTTC
CDR3: CASSLLLYKGQSYEQYF
V: TRBV5-1
J: TRBJ2-7
D: TRBD1
size: .

DNA: TGCGCCAGCCGTTTGGGACAGAACACTGAAGCTTTCTTT
CDR3: CASRLGQNTEAFF
V: TRBV10-1
J: TRBJ1-1
D: .
size: .

DNA: TGCGCCAGCAGCTTGGTTCGTGTAACCGGGGAGCTGTTTTTT
CDR3: CASSLVRVTGELFF
V: TRBV5-1
J: TRBJ2-2
D: .
size: .

DNA: TGCGCCAGCAGCCAAGAGCCGGGGGGCATAACTACGAGGGAGTACTTC
CDR3: CASSQEPGGITTREYF
V: TRBV4-1
J: TRBJ2-7
D: .
size: .

DNA: TGTGCCAGCAGCCCACTAGGGTCGGGCACAGATACGCAGTATTTT
CDR3: CASSPLGSGTDTQYF
V: TRBV7-3
J: TRBJ2-3
D: .
size: .

DNA: TGCGCCAGCAGCATAGGGACTACTTCCTACGAGCAGTACTTC
CDR3: CASSIGTTSYEQYF
V: TRBV5-1
J: TRBJ2-7
D: TRBD2
size: once

DNA: TGTGCCAGCCACCCTGACAGGGGACCCTATCAGCCCCAGCATTTT
CDR3: CASHPDRGPYQPQHF
V: TRBV19
J: TRBJ1-5
D: TRBD1
size: .